This entry describes one T cell receptor (beta chain). The sample comes from a study of technical replicates of blood from a few donors. TCRdb's table, derived via immunoSEQ multiplex PCR, lists solely in-frame clones and lacks some. The sample holds 55,000 to 65,000 clones, 75% to 90% seen once. This CDR3 contains 13 residues. V lost 6 bases and J 4 bases, leaving 12 bases between the germline ends. Germline CDR1 is MGHRA and CDR2 is YSYEKL. The TCR originated in a human donor in good health. Some clones in this sample may be carry-over from other donors' samples. The source material was PBMCs. This chain joins TRBV4-1 and TRBJ1-2; D gene ambiguous. The CDR3 nucleotides are TGCGCCAGCAGTCTTAGGGAGGGCTATGGCTACACCTTC. Amino acid sequence: CASSLREGYGYTF.